This TCR beta chain was found in a study of cytomegalovirus exposure and HLA in healthy donors. The PCR made use of 60 Vbeta and 13 Jbeta primers. Clones were sequenced by immunoSEQ multiplex PCR, and TCRdb holds only the in-frame ones, with some missing. The sample yields 100,000 to 150,000 clones, about 80% seen once. Germline assignment: CDR1 MNHEY and CDR2 SMNVEV (reference sequence). V gave up 6 bases and J gave up 9 bases, with 15 bases separating them. This CDR3 is built from 13 residues. Notes on this clone: The antigen is undetermined.

Study-wide findings and caveats: Listed as cytomegalovirus-associated were 164 TCR beta chains. High sensitivity and specificity were reportedly achieved when the classifier diagnosed cytomegalovirus status.

All donors participated as healthy donors of bone marrow. Sequencing was done on a sample of PBMCs. The TCR originated in a man aged 25-40 years in good health and CMV-seronegative. The chain has TRBV27 and TRBJ2-1; a possible D gene is TRBD1 (7 bases). CDR3 protein: CASRRTQGGEQFF. The CDR3 DNA is TGTGCCAGCAGGAGAACTCAGGGGGGTGAGCAGTTCTTC.